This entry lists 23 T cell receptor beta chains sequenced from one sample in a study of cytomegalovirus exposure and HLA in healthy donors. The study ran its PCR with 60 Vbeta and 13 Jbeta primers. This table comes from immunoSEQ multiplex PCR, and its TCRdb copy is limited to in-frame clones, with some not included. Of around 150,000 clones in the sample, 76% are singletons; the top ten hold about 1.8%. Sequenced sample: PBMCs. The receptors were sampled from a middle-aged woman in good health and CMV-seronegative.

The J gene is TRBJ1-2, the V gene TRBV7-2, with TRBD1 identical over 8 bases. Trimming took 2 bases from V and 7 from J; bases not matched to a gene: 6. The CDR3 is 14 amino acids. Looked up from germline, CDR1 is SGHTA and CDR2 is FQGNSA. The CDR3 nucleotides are TGTGCCAGCAGCTTAACAGGACAGGGTGTTGGCTACACCTTC. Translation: CASSLTGQGVGYTF. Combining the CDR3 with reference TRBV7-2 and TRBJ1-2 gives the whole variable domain GAGVSQSPSNKVTEKGKDVELRCDPISGHTALYWYRQSLGQGLEFLIYFQGNSAPDKSGLPSDRFSAERTGGSVSTLTIQRTQQEDSAVYLCASSLTGQGVGYTFGSGTRLTVV.

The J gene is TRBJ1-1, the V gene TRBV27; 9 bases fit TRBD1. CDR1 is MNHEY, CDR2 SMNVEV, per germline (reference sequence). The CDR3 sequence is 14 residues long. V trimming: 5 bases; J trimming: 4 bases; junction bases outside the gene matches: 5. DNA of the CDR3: TGTGCCAGCAGTGTCGACAGGGGGGGCACTGAAGCTTTCTTT. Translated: CASSVDRGGTEAFF.

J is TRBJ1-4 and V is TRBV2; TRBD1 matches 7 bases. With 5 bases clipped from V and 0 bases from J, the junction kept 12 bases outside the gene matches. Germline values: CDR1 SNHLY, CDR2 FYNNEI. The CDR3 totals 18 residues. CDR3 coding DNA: TGTGCCAGCAGTATCCACATGACAGGGATCGCAACTAATGAAAAACTGTTTTTT. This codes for CASSIHMTGIATNEKLFF.

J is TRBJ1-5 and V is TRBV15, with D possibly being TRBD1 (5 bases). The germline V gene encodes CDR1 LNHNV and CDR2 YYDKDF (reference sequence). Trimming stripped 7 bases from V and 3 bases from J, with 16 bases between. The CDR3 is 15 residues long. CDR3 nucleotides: TGTGCCACCAACGAGCAGGGATTTTTCAATCAGCCCCAGCATTTT. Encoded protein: CATNEQGFFNQPQHF. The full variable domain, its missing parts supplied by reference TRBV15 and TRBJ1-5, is DAMVIQNPRYQVTQFGKPVTLSCSQTLNHNVMYWYQQKSSQAPKLLFHYYDKDFNNEADTPDNFQSRRPNTSFCFLDIRSPGLGDTAMYLCATNEQGFFNQPQHFGDGTRLSIL.

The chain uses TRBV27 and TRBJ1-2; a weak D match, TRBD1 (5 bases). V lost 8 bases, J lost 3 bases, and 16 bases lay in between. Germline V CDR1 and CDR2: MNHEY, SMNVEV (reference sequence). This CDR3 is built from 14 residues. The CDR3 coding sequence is TGTGCCAGCGGGGCCCTGGGGCCTTACTATGGCTACACCTTC. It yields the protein CASGALGPYYGYTF.

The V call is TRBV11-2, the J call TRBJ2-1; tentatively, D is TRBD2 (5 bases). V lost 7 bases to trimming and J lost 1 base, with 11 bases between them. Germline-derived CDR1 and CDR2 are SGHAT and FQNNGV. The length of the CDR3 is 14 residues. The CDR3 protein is CASNVLVSYNEQFF. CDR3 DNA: TGTGCCAGCAACGTACTAGTTTCCTACAATGAGCAGTTCTTC.

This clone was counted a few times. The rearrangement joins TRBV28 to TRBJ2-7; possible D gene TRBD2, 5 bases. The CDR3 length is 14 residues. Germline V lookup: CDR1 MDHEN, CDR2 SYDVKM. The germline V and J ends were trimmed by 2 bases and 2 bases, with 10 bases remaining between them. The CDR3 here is CASSLLGETYEQYF. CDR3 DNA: TGTGCCAGCAGTTTACTCGGGGAGACCTACGAGCAGTACTTC. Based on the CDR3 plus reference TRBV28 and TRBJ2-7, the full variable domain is DVKVTQSSRYLVKRTGEKVFLECVQDMDHENMFWYRQDPGLGLRLIYFSYDVKMKEKGDIPEGYSVSREKKERFSLILESASTNQTSMYLCASSLLGETYEQYFGPGTRLTVT.

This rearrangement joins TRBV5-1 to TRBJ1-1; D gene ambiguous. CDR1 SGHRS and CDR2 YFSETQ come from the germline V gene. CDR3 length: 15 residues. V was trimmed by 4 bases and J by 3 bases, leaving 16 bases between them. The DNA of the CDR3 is TGCGCCAGCAGCGCCCGGAACTCCGGGTACACTGAAGCTTTCTTT. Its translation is CASSARNSGYTEAFF.

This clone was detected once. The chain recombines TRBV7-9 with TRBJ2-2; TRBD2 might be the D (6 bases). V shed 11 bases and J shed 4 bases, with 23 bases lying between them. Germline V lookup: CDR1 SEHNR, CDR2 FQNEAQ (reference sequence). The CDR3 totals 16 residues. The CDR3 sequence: CALQNKVGGVTGELFF. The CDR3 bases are TGTGCCCTACAGAACAAAGTGGGAGGTGTCACCGGGGAGCTGTTTTTT.

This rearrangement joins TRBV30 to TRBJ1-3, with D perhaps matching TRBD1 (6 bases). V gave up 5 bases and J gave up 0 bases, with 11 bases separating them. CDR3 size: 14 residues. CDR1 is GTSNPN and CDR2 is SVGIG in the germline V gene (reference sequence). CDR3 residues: CAWQQGFSGNTIYF. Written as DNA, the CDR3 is TGTGCCTGGCAACAGGGATTCTCTGGAAACACCATATATTTT. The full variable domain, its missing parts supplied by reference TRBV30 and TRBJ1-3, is SQTIHQWPATLVQPVGSPLSLECTVEGTSNPNLYWYRQAAGRGLQLLFYSVGIGQISSEVPQNLSASRPQDRQFILSSKKLLLSDSGFYLCAWQQGFSGNTIYFGEGSWLTVV.

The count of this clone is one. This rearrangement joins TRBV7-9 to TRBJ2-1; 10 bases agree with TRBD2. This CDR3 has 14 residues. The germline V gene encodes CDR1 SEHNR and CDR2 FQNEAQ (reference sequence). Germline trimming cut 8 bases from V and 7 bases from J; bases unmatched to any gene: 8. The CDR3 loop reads CASQRLAGFNEQFF. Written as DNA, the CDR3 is TGTGCCAGCCAAAGACTAGCGGGTTTTAATGAGCAGTTCTTC.

In DNA, the CDR3 is TGTGCCAGTAGTGACGACAGGGGAAGGTATGGCTACACCTTC. This encodes CASSDDRGRYGYTF. V and J are TRBV19 and TRBJ1-2; 8 positions agree with TRBD1. The germline V gene encodes CDR1 LNHDA and CDR2 SQIVND (reference sequence). CDR3 length equals 14 residues. V lost 5 bases to trimming and J lost 5 bases; unmatched junction nucleotides: 7.

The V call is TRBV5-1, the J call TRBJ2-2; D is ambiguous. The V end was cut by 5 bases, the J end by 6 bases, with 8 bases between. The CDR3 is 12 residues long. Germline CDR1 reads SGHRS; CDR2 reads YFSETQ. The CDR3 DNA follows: TGCGCCAGCAGATCGAGCCCCGGGGAGCTGTTTTTT. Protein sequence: CASRSSPGELFF.

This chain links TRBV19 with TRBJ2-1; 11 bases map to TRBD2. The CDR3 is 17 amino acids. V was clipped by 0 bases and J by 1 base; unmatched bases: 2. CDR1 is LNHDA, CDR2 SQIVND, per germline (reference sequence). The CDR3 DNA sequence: TGTGCCAGTAGTATAGATAGCGGGGGGGCTTCCTACAATGAGCAGTTCTTC. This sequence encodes CASSIDSGGASYNEQFF.

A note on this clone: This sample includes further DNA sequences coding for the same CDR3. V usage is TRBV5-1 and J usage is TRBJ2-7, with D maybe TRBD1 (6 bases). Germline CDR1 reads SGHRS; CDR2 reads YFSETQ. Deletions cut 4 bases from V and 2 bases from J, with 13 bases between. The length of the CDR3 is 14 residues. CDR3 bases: TGCGCCAGCAGCCTACAGGGACCTCCCTACGAGCAGTACTTC. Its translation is CASSLQGPPYEQYF.

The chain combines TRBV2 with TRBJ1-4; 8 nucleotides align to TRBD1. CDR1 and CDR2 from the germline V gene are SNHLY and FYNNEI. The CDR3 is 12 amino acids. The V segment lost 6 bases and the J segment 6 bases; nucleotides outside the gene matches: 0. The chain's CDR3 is CASRDRDEKLFF. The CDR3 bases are TGTGCCAGCAGGGACAGGGATGAAAAACTGTTTTTT.

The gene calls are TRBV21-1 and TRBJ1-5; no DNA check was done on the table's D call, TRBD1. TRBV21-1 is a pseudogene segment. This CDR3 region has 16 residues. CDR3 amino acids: CASSQQSRDRVQPQHF. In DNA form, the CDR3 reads TGTGCCAGCAGCCAACAGTCCCGGGACAGGGTTCAGCCCCAGCATTTT.

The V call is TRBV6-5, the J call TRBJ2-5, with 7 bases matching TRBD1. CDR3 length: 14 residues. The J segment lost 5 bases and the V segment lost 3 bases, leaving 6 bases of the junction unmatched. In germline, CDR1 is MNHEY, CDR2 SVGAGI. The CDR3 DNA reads TGTGCCAGCAGTTATGGTCCAGGGGGTGAGACCCAGTACTTC. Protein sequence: CASSYGPGGETQYF.

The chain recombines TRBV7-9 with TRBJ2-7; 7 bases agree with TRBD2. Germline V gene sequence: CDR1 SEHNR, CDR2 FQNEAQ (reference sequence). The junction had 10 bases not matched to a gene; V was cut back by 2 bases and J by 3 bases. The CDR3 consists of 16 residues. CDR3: CASSLSASGGDYEQYF. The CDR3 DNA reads TGTGCCAGCAGCTTATCAGCTAGCGGAGGGGACTACGAGCAGTACTTC.

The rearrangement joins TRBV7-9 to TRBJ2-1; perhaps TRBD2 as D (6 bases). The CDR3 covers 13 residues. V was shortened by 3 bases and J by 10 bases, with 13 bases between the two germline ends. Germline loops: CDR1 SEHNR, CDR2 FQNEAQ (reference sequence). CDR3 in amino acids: CASSFSAGPEQFF. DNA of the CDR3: TGTGCCAGCAGCTTTTCAGCGGGCCCCGAGCAGTTCTTC.

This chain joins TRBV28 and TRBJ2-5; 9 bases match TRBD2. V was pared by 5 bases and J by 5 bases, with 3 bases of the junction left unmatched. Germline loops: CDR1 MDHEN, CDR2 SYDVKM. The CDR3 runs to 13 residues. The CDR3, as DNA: TGTGCCAGCAGTCCGGGGACTAGCGAGACCCAGTACTTC. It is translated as CASSPGTSETQYF.

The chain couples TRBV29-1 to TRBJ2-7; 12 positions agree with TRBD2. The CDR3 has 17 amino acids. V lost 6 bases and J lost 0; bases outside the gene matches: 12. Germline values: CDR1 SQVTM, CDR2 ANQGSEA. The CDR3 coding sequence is TGCAGCGTCGAGACCCCTAGCGGGAGGGAAAGCTCCTACGAGCAGTACTTC. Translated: CSVETPSGRESSYEQYF.

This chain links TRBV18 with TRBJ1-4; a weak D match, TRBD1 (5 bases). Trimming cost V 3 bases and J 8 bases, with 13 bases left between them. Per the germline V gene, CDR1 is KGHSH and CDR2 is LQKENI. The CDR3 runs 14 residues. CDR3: CASSPNGGEEKLFF. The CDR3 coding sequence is TGTGCCAGCTCACCGAACGGGGGAGAAGAAAAACTGTTTTTT.